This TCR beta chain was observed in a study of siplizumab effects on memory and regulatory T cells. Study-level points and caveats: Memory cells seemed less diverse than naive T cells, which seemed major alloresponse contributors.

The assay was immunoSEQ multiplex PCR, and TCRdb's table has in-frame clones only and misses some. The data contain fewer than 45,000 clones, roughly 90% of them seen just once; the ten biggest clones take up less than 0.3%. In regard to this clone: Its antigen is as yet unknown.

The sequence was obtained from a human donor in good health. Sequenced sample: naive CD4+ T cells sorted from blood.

CDR3 sequence reads: CASSPGQWTYEQYF. CDR3 sequence (DNA): TGTGCCAGCTCACCCGGACAGTGGACCTACGAGCAGTACTTC. The chain has TRBV18 and TRBJ2-7, with D possibly TRBD1 on 6 matching bases. Trimming shortened V by 3 bases and J by 2 bases, and 11 bases separated the two germline ends. Germline CDR1 and CDR2: KGHSH and LQKENI. The CDR3 is 14 amino acids.